Below, 17 T cell receptor beta chains from the same sample are listed, as sequenced in a study of CD8 T cells in ankylosing spondylitis. MiXCR, applied by TCRdb to the 5' RACE reads, yields one record per CDR3 protein. Here the sample spans more than 250,000 distinct CDR3 sequences, 11% being singletons. Sequencing input: blood, either unsorted or a sorted T cell fraction (not recorded which). Receptors were obtained from a female donor with ankylosing spondylitis or in good health (not recorded which).

The gene calls are TRBV12-3 or TRBV12-4 and TRBJ1-2; 12 positions match TRBD1. The CDR3 is 17 amino acids. V shed 8 bases, J shed 4 bases, and the junction held 14 bases outside the gene matches. The CDR3 region has the DNA TGTGCCAGCCAATGGGGGGACAGGGGGCTCAGTAGCTATGGCTACACCTTC. Translation: CASQWGDRGLSSYGYTF.

J is TRBJ2-5 and V is TRBV3-1, with 14 bases aligning to TRBD2. The V gene end was trimmed by 4 bases and the J gene end by 9 bases; junction bases not matched to a gene: 1. The CDR3 extends over 13 amino acids. Germline-derived CDR1 and CDR2 are LGHDT and YNNKEL (reference sequence). The CDR3 loop is CASSLTSGGAQYF. In DNA, the CDR3 is TGTGCCAGCAGCCTGACTAGCGGGGGGGCCCAGTACTTC.

V usage is TRBV27 and J usage is TRBJ2-1, with D uncertain. Germline values: CDR1 MNHEY, CDR2 SMNVEV (reference sequence). The CDR3 runs to 14 residues. The V end was cut by 5 bases, the J end by 4 bases, with 12 bases between. In DNA, the CDR3 is TGTGCCAGCAGTAAAACAGCAGTATACAATGAGCAGTTCTTC. Its translation: CASSKTAVYNEQFF.

This clonotype was picked up many times. The chain recombines TRBV4-1 with TRBJ2-1, with 11 bases fitting TRBD2. The J segment lost 9 bases and the V segment lost 1 base, leaving 14 bases of the junction unmatched. The CDR3 runs to 18 residues. CDR1 is MGHRA, CDR2 YSYEKL, per germline. The CDR3, as DNA: TGCGCCAGCAGCCAAGTAGGAACTAGCGGGGGTGTTACGGGTGAGCAGTTCTTC. It codes for CASSQVGTSGGVTGEQFF.

This clonotype has a count of ten or more. The V gene is TRBV7-2, the J gene TRBJ2-1, with D possibly matching TRBD2 (6 bases). The germline V and J ends were trimmed by 5 bases and 9 bases, with 11 bases remaining between them. Germline V gene lookup returns CDR1 SGHTA and CDR2 FQGNSA. The CDR3 is made up of 12 amino acids. CDR3 protein: CASSRAAGEQFF. CDR3 nucleotide sequence: TGTGCCAGCAGCCGCGCAGCGGGTGAGCAGTTCTTC. The full variable domain, with the rest looked up from reference TRBV7-2 and TRBJ2-1, is GAGVSQSPSNKVTEKGKDVELRCDPISGHTALYWYRQSLGQGLEFLIYFQGNSAPDKSGLPSDRFSAERTGGSVSTLTIQRTQQEDSAVYLCASSRAAGEQFFGPGTRLTVL.

This clonotype was observed many times. This chain uses TRBV7-2 with TRBJ1-3; D is unclear. Per the germline V gene, CDR1 is SGHTA and CDR2 is FQGNSA. The CDR3 covers 13 residues. The V and J ends lost 2 bases and 4 bases respectively, with 6 bases between them. CDR3 sequence (DNA): TGTGCCAGCAGCTTACTAGCCGGAAACACCATATATTTT. Translating it yields CASSLLAGNTIYF.

At least ten counts were recorded for this clonotype. The chain recombines TRBV20-1 with TRBJ2-1; 13 positions match TRBD2. The CDR3 is made up of 14 amino acids. CDR1 DFQATT and CDR2 SNEGSKA come from the germline V gene (reference sequence). Unmatched junction bases numbered 6, after V lost 5 bases and J lost 8 bases. In DNA, the CDR3 is TGCAGTGCTCCCCGGACTAGCGGGAGATATGAGCAGTTCTTC. As protein: CSAPRTSGRYEQFF.

This clonotype has a handful of counts. The chain recombines TRBV28 with TRBJ2-4; 9 positions agree with TRBD2. The V gene's germline CDR1 is MDHEN and CDR2 SYDVKM. This CDR3 is 15 amino acids long. J lost 7 bases, V lost 5 bases, and 9 bases had no gene match. The chain's CDR3 is CASSPGGLAGNIQYF. In DNA form, the CDR3 reads TGTGCCAGCAGTCCCGGGGGACTAGCCGGGAACATTCAGTACTTC.

V gene TRBV6-2 or TRBV6-3 combines with J gene TRBJ1-3; D remains unclear. The CDR3 is made up of 18 amino acids. V shed 2 bases and J shed 4 bases, with 21 bases lying between them. Germline V CDR1 and CDR2: MNHEY, SVGEGT. CDR3 loop: CASSYERLLRREGNTIYF. CDR3 DNA sequence: TGTGCCAGCAGTTACGAAAGACTTCTCCGGAGGGAAGGAAACACCATATATTTT.

As for this clonotype: This may arise from a read error, as a much more abundant clone is one base away. CDR3 DNA: TGCTGTGCTAGCTCGGCTAACACTGCTAGCAATCAGCCCCAGCATTTT. It yields the protein CCASSANTASNQPQHF. The chain recombines TRBV20-1 with TRBJ1-5; no firm D call. The CDR3 length is 16 residues. Germline assignment: CDR1 DFQATT and CDR2 SNEGSKA (reference sequence).

This clonotype was seen many times. The genes are TRBV7-2 and TRBJ2-1; 7 bases are shared with TRBD1. This CDR3 has 11 amino acids. V was pared by 5 bases and J by 15 bases, with 7 bases of the junction left unmatched. Germline V lookup: CDR1 SGHTA, CDR2 FQGNSA. As DNA, the CDR3 is TGTGCCAGCAGCCCTGACAGGGTAATGTTCTTC. This gives the protein CASSPDRVMFF.

This clonotype was picked up many times. V and J are TRBV3-1 and TRBJ1-1; D unclear. Germline loops: CDR1 LGHDT, CDR2 YNNKEL (reference sequence). The CDR3 has 14 amino acids. Trimming took 7 bases from V and 4 from J, leaving 16 bases between them. DNA of the CDR3: TGTGCCAGCATAAACCGCGGGCGAGGCACTGAAGCTTTCTTT. Protein product: CASINRGRGTEAFF.

This clonotype was seen more than once but under ten times. This chain uses TRBV5-1 with TRBJ2-2, with 8 bases identical to TRBD2. CDR1 SGHRS and CDR2 YFSETQ come from the germline V gene. The J segment lost 3 bases and the V segment lost 7 bases, leaving 8 bases of the junction unmatched. The CDR3 length is 15 residues. The CDR3 sequence: CASGSGGTYTGELFF. In nucleotides, the CDR3 is TGCGCCAGCGGATCGGGGGGGACGTACACCGGGGAGCTGTTTTTT. Full variable domain (missing parts from reference TRBV5-1 and TRBJ2-2): KAGVTQTPRYLIKTRGQQVTLSCSPISGHRSVSWYQQTPGQGLQFLFEYFSETQRNKGNFPGRFSGRQFSNSRSEMNVSTLELGDSALYLCASGSGGTYTGELFFGEGSRLTVL.

This clonotype was seen only a few times. The chain carries TRBV19 and TRBJ2-1; D is possibly TRBD2 (5 bases). CDR1 and CDR2 (germline): LNHDA, SQIVND (reference sequence). The CDR3 runs 17 residues. Trimming left V 9 bases short and J 5 bases short, with 26 bases between. The CDR3, as DNA: TGTGCCAGCCTTTCATTAGCCAGCGGAAAAGCCCACAATGAGCAGTTCTTC. This gives the protein CASLSLASGKAHNEQFF.

This clonotype was seen many times. A junction boundary mismatches the germline segment, possibly from a read error. This sequence joins TRBV7-7 and TRBJ2-2, with 8 bases matching TRBD1. The CDR3 has 15 amino acids. CDR1 SSHAT and CDR2 FNYEAQ come from the germline V gene (reference sequence). CDR3 nucleotide sequence: TGTGCTAGCAGCTACGACAGGGGACACACCGGGGAGCTGTTTTTT. It yields the protein CASSYDRGHTGELFF.

This clonotype was detected many times. The chain uses TRBV12-3 or TRBV12-4 and TRBJ1-2, with 7 bases that match TRBD1. CDR3 size: 14 residues. The V gene end was trimmed by 6 bases and the J gene end by 4 bases; junction bases not matched to a gene: 8. CDR3 sequence (DNA): TGTGCCAGCAGAACGAACAGGGGCGGCTATGGCTACACCTTC. Translated, it gives CASRTNRGGYGYTF.

In this sample, this clonotype turned up a few times. V is TRBV15 and J is TRBJ1-6; 10 bases are shared with TRBD1. J was trimmed by 5 bases and V by 9 bases; bases with no gene match: 4. CDR3 size: 14 residues. CDR1 and CDR2 from the germline V gene are LNHNV and YYDKDF (reference sequence). The chain's CDR3 is CATGQGIDNSPLHF. The CDR3 DNA is TGTGCCACGGGACAGGGGATTGATAATTCACCCCTCCACTTT.